This paragraph reports one TCR beta chain. A junction boundary mismatches the germline segment, possibly from a read error. The data were taken from a study of blood T cell repertoires in COVID-19. For the study at large: From the United States, Italy and Spain came samples of acute and convalescent COVID-19.

TCRdb's copy holds only in-frame clones and misses some; the assay was immunoSEQ multiplex PCR. The sample includes 120,000 or so clones, 88% of them seen just once. The CDR3 has 15 amino acids. Germline V lookup: CDR1 SNHLY, CDR2 FYNNEI. This sequence was found in a human donor in a cohort sampled during active COVID-19. The material sequenced was peripheral blood. The gene calls are TRBV2 and TRBJ1-6; 7 bases match TRBD1. CDR3 residues: CATSASRQGNSPLHF. The CDR3 DNA reads TGTGCCACCAGTGCGTCAAGACAGGGAAATTCACCCCTCCACTTT.